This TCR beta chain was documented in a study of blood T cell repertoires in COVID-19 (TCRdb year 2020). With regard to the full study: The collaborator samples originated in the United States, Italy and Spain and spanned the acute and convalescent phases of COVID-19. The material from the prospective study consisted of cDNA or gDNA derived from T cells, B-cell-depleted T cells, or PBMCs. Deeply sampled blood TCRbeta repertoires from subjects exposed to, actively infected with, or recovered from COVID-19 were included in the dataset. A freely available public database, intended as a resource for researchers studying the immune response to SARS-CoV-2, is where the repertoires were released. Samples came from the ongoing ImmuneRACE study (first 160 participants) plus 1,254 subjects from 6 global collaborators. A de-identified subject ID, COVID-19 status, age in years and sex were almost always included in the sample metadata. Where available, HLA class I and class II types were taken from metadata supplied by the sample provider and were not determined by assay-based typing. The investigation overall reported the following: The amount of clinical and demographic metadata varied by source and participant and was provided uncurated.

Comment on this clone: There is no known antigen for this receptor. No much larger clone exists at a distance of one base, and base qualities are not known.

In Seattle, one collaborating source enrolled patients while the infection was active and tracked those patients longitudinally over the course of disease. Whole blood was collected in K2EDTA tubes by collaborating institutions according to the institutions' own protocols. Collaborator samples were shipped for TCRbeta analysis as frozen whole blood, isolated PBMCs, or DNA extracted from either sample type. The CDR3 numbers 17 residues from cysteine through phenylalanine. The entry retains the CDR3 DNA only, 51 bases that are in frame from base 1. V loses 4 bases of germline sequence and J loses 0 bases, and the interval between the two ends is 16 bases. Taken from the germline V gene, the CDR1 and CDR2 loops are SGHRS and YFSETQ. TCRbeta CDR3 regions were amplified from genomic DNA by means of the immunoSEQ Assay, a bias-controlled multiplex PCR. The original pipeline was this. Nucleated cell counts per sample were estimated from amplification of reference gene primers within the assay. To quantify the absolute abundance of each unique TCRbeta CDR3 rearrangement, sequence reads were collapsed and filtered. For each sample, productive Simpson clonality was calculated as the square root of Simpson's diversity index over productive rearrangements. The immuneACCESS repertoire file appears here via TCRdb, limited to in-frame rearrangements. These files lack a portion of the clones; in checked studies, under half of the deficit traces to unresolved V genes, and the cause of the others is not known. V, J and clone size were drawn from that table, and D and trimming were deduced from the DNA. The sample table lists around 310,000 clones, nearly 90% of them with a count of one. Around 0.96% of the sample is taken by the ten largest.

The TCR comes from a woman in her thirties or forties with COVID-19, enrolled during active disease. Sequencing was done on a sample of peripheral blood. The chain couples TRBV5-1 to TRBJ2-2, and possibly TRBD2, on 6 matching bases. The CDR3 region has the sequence CASSVRAGGTNTGELFF. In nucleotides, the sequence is TGCGCCAGCAGCGTTAGAGCGGGCGGGACGAACACCGGGGAGCTGTTTTTT.